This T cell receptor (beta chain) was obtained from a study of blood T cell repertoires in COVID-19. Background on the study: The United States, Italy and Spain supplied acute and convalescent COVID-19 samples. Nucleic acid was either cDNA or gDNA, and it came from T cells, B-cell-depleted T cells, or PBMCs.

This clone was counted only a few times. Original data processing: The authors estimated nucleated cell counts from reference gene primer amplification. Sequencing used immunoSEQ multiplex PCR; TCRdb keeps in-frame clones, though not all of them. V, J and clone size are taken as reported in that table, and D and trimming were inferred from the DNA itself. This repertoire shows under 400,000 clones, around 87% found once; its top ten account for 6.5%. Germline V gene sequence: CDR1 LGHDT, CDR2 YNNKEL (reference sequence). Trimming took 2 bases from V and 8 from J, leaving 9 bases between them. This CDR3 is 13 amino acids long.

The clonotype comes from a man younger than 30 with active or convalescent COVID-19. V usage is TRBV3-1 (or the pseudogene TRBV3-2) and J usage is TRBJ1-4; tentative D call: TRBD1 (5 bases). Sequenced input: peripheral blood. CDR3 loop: CASSQRGGEKLFF. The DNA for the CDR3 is TGTGCCAGCAGCCAAAGGGGTGGGGAAAAACTGTTTTTT.